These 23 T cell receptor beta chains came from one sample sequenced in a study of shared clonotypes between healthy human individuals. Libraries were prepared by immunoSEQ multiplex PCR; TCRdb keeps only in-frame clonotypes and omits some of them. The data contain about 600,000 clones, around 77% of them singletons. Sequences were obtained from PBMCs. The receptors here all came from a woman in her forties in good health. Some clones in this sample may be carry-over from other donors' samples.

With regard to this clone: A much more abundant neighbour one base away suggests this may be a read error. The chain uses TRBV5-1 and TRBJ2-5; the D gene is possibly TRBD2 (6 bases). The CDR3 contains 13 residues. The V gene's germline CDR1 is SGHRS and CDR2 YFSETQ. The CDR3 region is CVSSPDPGGEQYF. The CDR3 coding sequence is TGCGTCAGCAGCCCAGACCCCGGGGGTGAGCAGTACTTC.

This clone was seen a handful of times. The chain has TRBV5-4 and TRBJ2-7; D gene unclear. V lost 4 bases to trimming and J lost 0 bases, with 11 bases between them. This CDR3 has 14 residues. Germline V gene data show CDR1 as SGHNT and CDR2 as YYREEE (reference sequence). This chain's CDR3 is CASSPGVSSYEQYF. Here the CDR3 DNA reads TGTGCCAGCAGCCCTGGTGTAAGCTCCTACGAGCAGTACTTC. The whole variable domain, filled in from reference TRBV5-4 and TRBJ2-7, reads ETGVTQSPTHLIKTRGQQVTLRCSSQSGHNTVSWYQQALGQGPQFIFQYYREEENGRGNFPPRFSGLQFPNYSSELNVNALELDDSALYLCASSPGVSSYEQYFGPGTRLTVT.

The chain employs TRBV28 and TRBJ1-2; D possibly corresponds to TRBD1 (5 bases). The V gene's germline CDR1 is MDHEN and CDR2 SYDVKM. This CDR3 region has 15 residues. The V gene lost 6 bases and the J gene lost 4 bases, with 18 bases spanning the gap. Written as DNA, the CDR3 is TGTGCCAGCAGCCCCCCCAGACAGATTATCTATGGCTACACCTTC. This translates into CASSPPRQIIYGYTF.

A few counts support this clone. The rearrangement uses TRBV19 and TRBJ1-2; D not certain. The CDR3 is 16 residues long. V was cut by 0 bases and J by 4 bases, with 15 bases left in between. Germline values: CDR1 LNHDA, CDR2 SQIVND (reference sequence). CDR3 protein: CASSIDGATMAYGYTF. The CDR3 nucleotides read TGTGCCAGTAGTATAGATGGCGCCACGATGGCCTATGGCTACACCTTC.

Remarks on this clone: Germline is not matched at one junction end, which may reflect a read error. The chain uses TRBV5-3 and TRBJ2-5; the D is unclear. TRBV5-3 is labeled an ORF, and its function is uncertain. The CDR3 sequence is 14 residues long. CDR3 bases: TGTGCCAGCAGCTTGACGAGGTTTCGGGAGACCCAGTACTTC. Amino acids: CASSLTRFRETQYF.

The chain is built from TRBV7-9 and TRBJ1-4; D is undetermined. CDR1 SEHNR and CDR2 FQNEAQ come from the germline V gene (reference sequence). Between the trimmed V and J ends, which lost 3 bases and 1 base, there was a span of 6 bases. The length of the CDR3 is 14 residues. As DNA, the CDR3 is TGTGCCAGCAGCTTGACCGGAACTAATGAAAAACTGTTTTTT. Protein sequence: CASSLTGTNEKLFF.

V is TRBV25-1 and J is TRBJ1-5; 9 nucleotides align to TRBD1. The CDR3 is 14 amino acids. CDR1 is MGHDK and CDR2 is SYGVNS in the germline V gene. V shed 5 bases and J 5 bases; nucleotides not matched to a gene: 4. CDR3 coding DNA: TGTGCCAGCAGTCGGGACAGGGCGGATCAGCCCCAGCATTTT. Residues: CASSRDRADQPQHF.

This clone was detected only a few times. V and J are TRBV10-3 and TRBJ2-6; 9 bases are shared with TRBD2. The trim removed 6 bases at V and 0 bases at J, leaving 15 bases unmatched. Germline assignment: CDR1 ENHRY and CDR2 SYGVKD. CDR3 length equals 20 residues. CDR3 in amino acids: CAISPVLAGPSTSGANVLTF. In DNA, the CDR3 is TGTGCCATCAGCCCTGTGCTAGCGGGACCCTCCACCTCTGGGGCCAACGTCCTGACTTTC.

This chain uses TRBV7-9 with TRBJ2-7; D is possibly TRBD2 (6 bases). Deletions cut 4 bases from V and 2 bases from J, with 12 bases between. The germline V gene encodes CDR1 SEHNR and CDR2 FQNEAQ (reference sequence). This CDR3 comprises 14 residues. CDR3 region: CASSSRDFTYEQYF. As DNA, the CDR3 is TGTGCCAGCAGCTCCCGGGACTTCACCTACGAGCAGTACTTC.

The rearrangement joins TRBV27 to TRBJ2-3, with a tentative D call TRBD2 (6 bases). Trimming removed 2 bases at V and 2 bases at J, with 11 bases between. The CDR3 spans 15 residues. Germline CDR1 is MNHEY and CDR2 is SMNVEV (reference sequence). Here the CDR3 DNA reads TGTGCCAGCAGTTTACGGGAGCTCTTCACAGATACGCAGTATTTT. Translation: CASSLRELFTDTQYF.

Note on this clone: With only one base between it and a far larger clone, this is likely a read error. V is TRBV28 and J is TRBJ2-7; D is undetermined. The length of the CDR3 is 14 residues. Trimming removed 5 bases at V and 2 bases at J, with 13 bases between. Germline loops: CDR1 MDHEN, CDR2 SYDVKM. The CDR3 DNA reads TGTGCCAGCAGTGACAATCCAAGCCCCTACGAGCAGTACTTC. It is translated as CASSDNPSPYEQYF.

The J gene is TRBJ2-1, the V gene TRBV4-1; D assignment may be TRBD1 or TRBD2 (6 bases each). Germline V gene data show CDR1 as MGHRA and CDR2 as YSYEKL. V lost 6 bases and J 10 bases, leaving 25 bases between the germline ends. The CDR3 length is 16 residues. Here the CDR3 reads CASSQPGKTRGREQFF. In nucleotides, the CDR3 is TGCGCCAGCAGTCAACCCGGGAAGACTAGGGGGAGGGAGCAGTTCTTC.

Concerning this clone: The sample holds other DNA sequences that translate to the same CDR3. In nucleotides, the CDR3 is TGCGCCAGCAGCTTGGGTCTAGCGGGAGTTACCGGGGAGCTGTTTTTT. Its protein is CASSLGLAGVTGELFF. This chain links TRBV5-1 with TRBJ2-2; 10 bases map to TRBD2. This CDR3 has 16 residues. Trimming removed 0 bases from V and 5 bases from J; junction bases left unmatched: 4. Germline V gene data show CDR1 as SGHRS and CDR2 as YFSETQ.

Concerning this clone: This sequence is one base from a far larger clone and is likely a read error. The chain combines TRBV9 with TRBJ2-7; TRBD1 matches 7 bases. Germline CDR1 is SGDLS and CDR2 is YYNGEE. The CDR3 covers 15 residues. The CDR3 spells CANSAAGGSSNEQYF. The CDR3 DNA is TGTGCCAACAGCGCCGCAGGGGGTTCTTCGAACGAGCAGTACTTC.

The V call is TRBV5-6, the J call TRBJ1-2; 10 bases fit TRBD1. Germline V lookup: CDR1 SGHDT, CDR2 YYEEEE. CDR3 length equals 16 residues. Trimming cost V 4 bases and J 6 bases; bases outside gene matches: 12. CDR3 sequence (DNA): TGTGCCAGCAGCCCCCGACAGGGGGCGGGGACCCATGGCTACACCTTC. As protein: CASSPRQGAGTHGYTF.

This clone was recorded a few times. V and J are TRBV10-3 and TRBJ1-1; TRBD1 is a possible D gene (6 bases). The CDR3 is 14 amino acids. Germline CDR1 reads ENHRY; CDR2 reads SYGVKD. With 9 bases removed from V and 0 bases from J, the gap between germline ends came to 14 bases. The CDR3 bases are TGTGCCATTGCGGACAGCGCTATGAACACTGAAGCTTTCTTT. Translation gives CAIADSAMNTEAFF.

The CDR3: CASSPIGQGAADTQYF. DNA for the CDR3: TGCGCCAGCAGTCCCATCGGACAGGGGGCTGCAGATACGCAGTATTTT. J is TRBJ2-3 and V is TRBV5-1; TRBD1 matches at 11 bases. With 5 bases clipped from V and 4 bases from J, the junction kept 9 bases outside the gene matches. In germline, CDR1 is SGHRS, CDR2 YFSETQ. CDR3 length: 16 residues.

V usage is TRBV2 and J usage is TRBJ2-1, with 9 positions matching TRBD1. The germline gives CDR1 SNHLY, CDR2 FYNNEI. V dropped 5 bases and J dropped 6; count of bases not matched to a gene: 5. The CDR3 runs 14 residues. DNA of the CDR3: TGTGCCAGCAGTCTACAGGGGGCGTTCAATGAGCAGTTCTTC. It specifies CASSLQGAFNEQFF.

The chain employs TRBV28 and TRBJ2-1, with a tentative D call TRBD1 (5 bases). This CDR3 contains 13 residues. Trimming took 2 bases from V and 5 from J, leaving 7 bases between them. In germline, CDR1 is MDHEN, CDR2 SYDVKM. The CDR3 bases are TGTGCCAGCAGTTTACGACAGCACAATGAGCAGTTCTTC. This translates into CASSLRQHNEQFF.

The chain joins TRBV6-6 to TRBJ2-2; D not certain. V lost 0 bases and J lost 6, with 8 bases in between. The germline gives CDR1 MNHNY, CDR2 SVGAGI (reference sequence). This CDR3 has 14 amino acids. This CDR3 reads CASSYSSRAGELFF. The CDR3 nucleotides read TGTGCCAGCAGTTACTCTTCTCGAGCCGGGGAGCTGTTTTTT.

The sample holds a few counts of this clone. CDR3 nucleotide sequence: TGTGCCAGCAGTGAACCCGGGGAGGGTCAGCCCCAGCATTTT. Its protein product is CASSEPGEGQPQHF. This rearrangement joins TRBV25-1 to TRBJ1-5; D is undetermined. The CDR3 contains 14 residues. From germline, CDR1 is MGHDK and CDR2 SYGVNS. Trimming left V 2 bases short and J 6 bases short, with 11 bases between.

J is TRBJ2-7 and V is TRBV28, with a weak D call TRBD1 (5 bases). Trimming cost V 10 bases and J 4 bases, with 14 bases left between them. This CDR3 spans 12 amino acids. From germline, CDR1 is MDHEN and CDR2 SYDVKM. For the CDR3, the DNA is TGTGCCATCGAACAGGACGGGTACGAGCAGTACTTC. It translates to CAIEQDGYEQYF.

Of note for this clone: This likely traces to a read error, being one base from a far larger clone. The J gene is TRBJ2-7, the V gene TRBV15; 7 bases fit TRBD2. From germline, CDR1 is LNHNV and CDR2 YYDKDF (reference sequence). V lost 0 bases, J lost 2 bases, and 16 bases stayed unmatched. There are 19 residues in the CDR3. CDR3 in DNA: TGTGCCACCAGCAGAGATGGCGTGAGGCTAGCGGACCTAACCTACGAGCAGTACTTC. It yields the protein CATSRDGVRLADLTYEQYF.